The rows below give T cell receptor beta chains drawn from one sample of a study of cytomegalovirus exposure and HLA in healthy donors. TCRdb's copy holds only in-frame clones and misses some; the assay was immunoSEQ multiplex PCR. The table shows fewer than 250,000 clones, with 82% occurring only once. Sample: PBMCs. Source of these receptors: a man aged 35-49 years in good health and CMV-seropositive. Each CDR3 is given with its conserved first and last residue. The D gene is left open where the match is weak. Not every row has a clone size; where given, it reads once, few, many or a size class.

abundance: once
v_gene: TRBV30
len: 13
j_gene: TRBJ1-5
d_gene: .
CDR3nt: TGTGCCTGGGCCCCAGGGTCGAATCAGCCCCAGCATTTT
CDR3aa: CAWAPGSNQPQHF

abundance: .
v_gene: TRBV2
len: 13
j_gene: TRBJ2-1
d_gene: TRBD2
CDR3nt: TGTGCCAGCAGTCTGACTAGCGGGAGGCACCAGTTCTTC
CDR3aa: CASSLTSGRHQFF

abundance: .
v_gene: TRBV6-1
len: 15
j_gene: TRBJ1-2
d_gene: .
CDR3nt: TGTGCCAGCAGTGTTGGGGGGGCGGAGTACTATGGCTACACCTTC
CDR3aa: CASSVGGAEYYGYTF

abundance: .
v_gene: TRBV6-6
len: 14
j_gene: TRBJ2-2
d_gene: TRBD1
CDR3nt: TGTGCCAGCAGCCACAGGGGGCGCACCGGGGAGCTGTTTTTT
CDR3aa: CASSHRGRTGELFF

abundance: .
v_gene: TRBV7-3
len: 15
j_gene: TRBJ2-1
d_gene: .
CDR3nt: TGTGCCAGCAGCTTTTTTTTCGGGAACAACAATGAGCAGTTCTTC
CDR3aa: CASSFFFGNNNEQFF

abundance: .
v_gene: TRBV30
len: 13
j_gene: TRBJ2-5
d_gene: TRBD2
CDR3nt: TGTGCCTGGAGTGTAGCGGGAACGGAGACCCAGTACTTC
CDR3aa: CAWSVAGTETQYF

abundance: .
v_gene: TRBV9
len: 16
j_gene: TRBJ2-2
d_gene: TRBD2
CDR3nt: TGTGCCAGCAGCGTAGTAGCGGGAGGGAGTACCGGGGAGCTGTTTTTT
CDR3aa: CASSVVAGGSTGELFF

abundance: .
v_gene: TRBV19
len: 14
j_gene: TRBJ2-7
d_gene: .
CDR3nt: TGTGCCAGTAGTATAGTATCTGGGGGGAACGAGCAGTACTTC
CDR3aa: CASSIVSGGNEQYF

abundance: .
v_gene: TRBV5-4
len: 15
j_gene: TRBJ2-1
d_gene: TRBD2
CDR3nt: TGTGCCAGCAGCTTACCTAGCGGGGGTTACAATGAGCAGTTCTTC
CDR3aa: CASSLPSGGYNEQFF

abundance: .
v_gene: TRBV15
len: 15
j_gene: TRBJ1-1
d_gene: TRBD1
CDR3nt: TGTGCCACCAGCAGAGGGACAGGCGGGAACACTGAAGCTTTCTTT
CDR3aa: CATSRGTGGNTEAFF

abundance: .
v_gene: TRBV7-9
len: 19
j_gene: TRBJ2-2
d_gene: TRBD2
CDR3nt: TGTGCCAGCAGCTTTGGGGGACTAGCGGGAGTTTTAGACACCGGGGAGCTGTTTTTT
CDR3aa: CASSFGGLAGVLDTGELFF

abundance: once
v_gene: TRBV6-5
len: 16
j_gene: TRBJ1-5
d_gene: TRBD1
CDR3nt: TGTGCCAGCAGTTCCGCGGGACAGGGTAGCAATCAGCCCCAGCATTTT
CDR3aa: CASSSAGQGSNQPQHF

abundance: .
v_gene: TRBV6-4
len: 13
j_gene: TRBJ2-7
d_gene: TRBD1
CDR3nt: TGTGCCAGCAGCACAGGGGGCGAGTCGGAGCAGTACTTC
CDR3aa: CASSTGGESEQYF

abundance: .
v_gene: TRBV7-9
len: 12
j_gene: TRBJ1-3
d_gene: .
CDR3nt: TGTGCCAGCAGCTTCAATGGAAACACCATATATTTT
CDR3aa: CASSFNGNTIYF

abundance: .
v_gene: TRBV2
len: 12
j_gene: TRBJ1-2
d_gene: .
CDR3nt: TGTGCCAGCAGTGACAGGCCCCATGGCTACACCTTC
CDR3aa: CASSDRPHGYTF

abundance: .
v_gene: TRBV29-1
len: 13
j_gene: TRBJ2-5
d_gene: .
CDR3nt: TGCAGCGTTGAAGAAGGAGGGACAGAGACCCAGTACTTC
CDR3aa: CSVEEGGTETQYF

abundance: .
v_gene: TRBV5-1
len: 13
j_gene: TRBJ1-2
d_gene: TRBD1
CDR3nt: TGCGCCAGCAGCTGGGACAGGGTTGGTGGCTACACCTTC
CDR3aa: CASSWDRVGGYTF

abundance: .
v_gene: TRBV15
len: 18
j_gene: TRBJ1-5
d_gene: TRBD1
CDR3nt: TGTGCCACCAGTCACACGGGACAGGGGGCGCGAAGCAATCAGCCCCAGCATTTT
CDR3aa: CATSHTGQGARSNQPQHF

abundance: .
v_gene: TRBV7-2
len: 16
j_gene: TRBJ2-2
d_gene: .
CDR3nt: TGTGCCAGCAGCTTAGGGGGGCGGCGGGGGACCGGGGAGCTGTTTTTT
CDR3aa: CASSLGGRRGTGELFF

abundance: .
v_gene: TRBV6-5
len: 12
j_gene: TRBJ2-3
d_gene: .
CDR3nt: TGTGCCAGCAGTGAAAATAGAGATACGCAGTATTTT
CDR3aa: CASSENRDTQYF

abundance: .
v_gene: TRBV27
len: 11
j_gene: TRBJ1-1
d_gene: .
CDR3nt: TGTGCCAGCAGTTTAGGGGGGGAAGCTTTCTTT
CDR3aa: CASSLGGEAFF

abundance: once
v_gene: TRBV11-3
len: 15
j_gene: TRBJ2-1
d_gene: .
CDR3nt: TGTGCCAGCAGCTTAAAGCAGGGGTACTACAATGAGCAGTTCTTC
CDR3aa: CASSLKQGYYNEQFF

abundance: .
v_gene: TRBV12-5
len: 14
j_gene: TRBJ2-1
d_gene: .
CDR3nt: TGTGCTAGTGGTTTGGTAACAGCGAGGGATGAGCAGTTCTTC
CDR3aa: CASGLVTARDEQFF

abundance: .
v_gene: TRBV29-1
len: 16
j_gene: TRBJ2-7
d_gene: .
CDR3nt: TGCAGCGTAGCCCTGGGGGGATTTGGGGGCTCCTACGAGCAGTACTTC
CDR3aa: CSVALGGFGGSYEQYF

abundance: few
v_gene: TRBV4-1
len: 17
j_gene: TRBJ1-1
d_gene: .
CDR3nt: TGCGCCAGCCACAAGATGGGGGAGGGGGGGAGGAACACTGAAGCTTTCTTT
CDR3aa: CASHKMGEGGRNTEAFF

abundance: .
v_gene: TRBV27
len: 14
j_gene: TRBJ2-2
d_gene: TRBD2
CDR3nt: TGTGCCAGCAGTTTATCGCGGGGGGCCGGGGAGCTGTTTTTT
CDR3aa: CASSLSRGAGELFF

abundance: once
v_gene: TRBV5-6
len: 14
j_gene: TRBJ1-2
d_gene: .
CDR3nt: TGTGCCAGCAGCTTGCAGGGGCGGGACTATGGCTACACCTTC
CDR3aa: CASSLQGRDYGYTF

abundance: once
v_gene: TRBV4-1
len: 13
j_gene: TRBJ1-5
d_gene: .
CDR3nt: TGCGCCAGCAGCCAAGATGGGGCTCGGCCCCAGCATTTT
CDR3aa: CASSQDGARPQHF

abundance: .
v_gene: TRBV27
len: 14
j_gene: TRBJ1-1
d_gene: TRBD1
CDR3nt: TGTGCCAGCAGTTCAGACAGGGGGACCACTGAAGCTTTCTTT
CDR3aa: CASSSDRGTTEAFF

abundance: .
v_gene: TRBV6-5
len: 16
j_gene: TRBJ1-1
d_gene: TRBD1
CDR3nt: TGTGCCAGCAGTTATACAGGGGGCCGTCTGAACACTGAAGCTTTCTTT
CDR3aa: CASSYTGGRLNTEAFF

abundance: once
v_gene: TRBV7-8
len: 15
j_gene: TRBJ2-1
d_gene: .
CDR3nt: TGTGCCAGCAGCTTGGAGCGGGCCTTCTACAATGAGCAGTTCTTC
CDR3aa: CASSLERAFYNEQFF

abundance: once
v_gene: TRBV7-8
len: 16
j_gene: TRBJ1-5
d_gene: .
CDR3nt: TGTGCCAGCAGCCCACACCCACGGACTGGGAATCAGCCCCAGCATTTT
CDR3aa: CASSPHPRTGNQPQHF

abundance: .
v_gene: TRBV7-3
len: 16
j_gene: TRBJ2-1
d_gene: TRBD2
CDR3nt: TGTGCCAGCAGCTTAACTGGGCTAGCGGAGTACAATGAGCAGTTCTTC
CDR3aa: CASSLTGLAEYNEQFF

abundance: .
v_gene: TRBV10-3
len: 20
j_gene: TRBJ1-2
d_gene: .
CDR3nt: TGTGCCATCAGTGAGTCGACTCATGGGGCAGTTTTAGGAGCTGGGTATGGCTACACCTTC
CDR3aa: CAISESTHGAVLGAGYGYTF

abundance: .
v_gene: TRBV30
len: 12
j_gene: TRBJ1-1
d_gene: .
CDR3nt: TGTGCCTGGCTGGGAGAAGACTTTGGGGCTTTCTTT
CDR3aa: CAWLGEDFGAFF

abundance: .
v_gene: TRBV4-1
len: 15
j_gene: TRBJ2-7
d_gene: TRBD2
CDR3nt: TGCGCCAGCAGCCTGACTAGCGGGGCCTCCTACGAGCAGTACTTC
CDR3aa: CASSLTSGASYEQYF

abundance: few
v_gene: TRBV6-1
len: 15
j_gene: TRBJ1-5
d_gene: TRBD1
CDR3nt: TGTGCCAGCAGTCGGACAGGCCCCCTAAATCAGCCCCAGCATTTT
CDR3aa: CASSRTGPLNQPQHF

abundance: .
v_gene: TRBV29-1
len: 14
j_gene: TRBJ1-1
d_gene: .
CDR3nt: TGCAGCGTCGAGCTGACCCGAGGAGGCACTGAAGCTTTCTTT
CDR3aa: CSVELTRGGTEAFF

abundance: .
v_gene: TRBV7-8
len: 15
j_gene: TRBJ2-1
d_gene: TRBD1
CDR3nt: TGTGCCAGCAGCACTCGGGGCCCAGGGGGATATGAGCAGTTCTTC
CDR3aa: CASSTRGPGGYEQFF

abundance: .
v_gene: TRBV5-1
len: 14
j_gene: TRBJ1-2
d_gene: TRBD1
CDR3nt: TGCGCCAGCAGACCCGGGACAGGCAACTATGGCTACACCTTC
CDR3aa: CASRPGTGNYGYTF

abundance: .
v_gene: TRBV7-6
len: 15
j_gene: TRBJ2-7
d_gene: TRBD2
CDR3nt: TGTGCCAGCAGCAAAAGGACTAGCGGCCCCTACGAGCAGTACTTC
CDR3aa: CASSKRTSGPYEQYF

abundance: .
v_gene: TRBV5-1
len: 16
j_gene: TRBJ2-3
d_gene: TRBD1
CDR3nt: TGCGCCAGCAGCACGCGACAGGGGGAGGGCACAGATACGCAGTATTTT
CDR3aa: CASSTRQGEGTDTQYF

abundance: .
v_gene: TRBV11-2
len: 12
j_gene: TRBJ1-2
d_gene: .
CDR3nt: TGTGCCAGCAGCCTCAGAAACTATGGCTACACCTTC
CDR3aa: CASSLRNYGYTF

abundance: .
v_gene: TRBV4-1
len: 17
j_gene: TRBJ2-5
d_gene: TRBD2
CDR3nt: TGCGCCAGCAGCCATAAACTGAGCGGGAGGAATCAAGAGACCCAGTACTTC
CDR3aa: CASSHKLSGRNQETQYF

abundance: .
v_gene: TRBV6-5
len: 13
j_gene: TRBJ2-2
d_gene: .
CDR3nt: TGTGCCAGCAGCCGTACCGGGACCGGGGAGCTGTTTTTT
CDR3aa: CASSRTGTGELFF

abundance: few
v_gene: TRBV18
len: 15
j_gene: TRBJ2-3
d_gene: .
CDR3nt: TGTGCCAGCTCACCTTTTTTCTCAGGCACAGATACGCAGTATTTT
CDR3aa: CASSPFFSGTDTQYF

abundance: .
v_gene: TRBV18
len: 13
j_gene: TRBJ2-5
d_gene: .
CDR3nt: TGTGCCAGCTGTGCTGGAGCGGGTGAGACCCAGTACTTC
CDR3aa: CASCAGAGETQYF